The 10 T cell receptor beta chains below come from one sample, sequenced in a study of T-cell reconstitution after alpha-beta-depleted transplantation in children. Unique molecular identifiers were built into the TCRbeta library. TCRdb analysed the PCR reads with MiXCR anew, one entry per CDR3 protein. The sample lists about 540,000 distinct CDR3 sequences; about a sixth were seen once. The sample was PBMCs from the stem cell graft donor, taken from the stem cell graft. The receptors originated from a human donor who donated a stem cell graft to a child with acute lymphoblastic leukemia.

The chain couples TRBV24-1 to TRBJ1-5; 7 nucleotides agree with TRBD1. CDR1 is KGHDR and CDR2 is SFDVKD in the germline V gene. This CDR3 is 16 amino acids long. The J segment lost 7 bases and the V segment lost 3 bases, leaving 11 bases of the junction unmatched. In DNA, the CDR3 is TGTGCCACCAGTGATACGAACCAGGGGGGAAGGCAGCCCCAGCATTTT. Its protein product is CATSDTNQGGRQPQHF.

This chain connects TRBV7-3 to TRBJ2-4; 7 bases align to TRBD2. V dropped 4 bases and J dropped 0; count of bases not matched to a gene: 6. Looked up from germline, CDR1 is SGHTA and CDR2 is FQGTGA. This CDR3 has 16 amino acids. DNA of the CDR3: TGTGCCAGCAGCTCACTAGCGTTATTAGCCAAAAACATTCAGTACTTC. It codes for CASSSLALLAKNIQYF.

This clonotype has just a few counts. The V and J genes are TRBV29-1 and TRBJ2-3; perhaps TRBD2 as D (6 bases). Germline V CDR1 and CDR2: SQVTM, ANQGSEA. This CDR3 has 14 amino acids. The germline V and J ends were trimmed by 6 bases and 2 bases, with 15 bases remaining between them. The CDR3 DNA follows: TGCAGCGTCTTAGCGGACTTGCTCACAGATACGCAGTATTTT. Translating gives CSVLADLLTDTQYF.

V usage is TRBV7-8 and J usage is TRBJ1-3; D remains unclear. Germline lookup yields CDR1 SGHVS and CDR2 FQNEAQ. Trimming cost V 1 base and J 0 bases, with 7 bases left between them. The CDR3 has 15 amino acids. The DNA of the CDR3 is TGTGCCAGCAGCTTAGGGGCCAGCTCTGGAAACACCATATATTTT. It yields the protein CASSLGASSGNTIYF.

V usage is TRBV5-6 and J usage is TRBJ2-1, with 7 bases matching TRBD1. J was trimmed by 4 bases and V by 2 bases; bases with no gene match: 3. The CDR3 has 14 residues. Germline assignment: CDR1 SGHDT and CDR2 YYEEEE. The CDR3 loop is CASSFQGEYNEQFF. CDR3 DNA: TGTGCCAGCAGCTTTCAGGGGGAATACAATGAGCAGTTCTTC.

CDR3 residues: CSARPGTGFGNTIYF. The CDR3 DNA is TGCAGTGCTAGACCGGGGACAGGCTTTGGAAACACCATATATTTT. The V and J genes are TRBV20-1 and TRBJ1-3, with 8 bases identical to TRBD1. J gave up 3 bases and V 2 bases, and 6 bases lay outside the gene matches. The germline V gene has CDR1 DFQATT and CDR2 SNEGSKA (reference sequence). The CDR3 totals 15 residues.

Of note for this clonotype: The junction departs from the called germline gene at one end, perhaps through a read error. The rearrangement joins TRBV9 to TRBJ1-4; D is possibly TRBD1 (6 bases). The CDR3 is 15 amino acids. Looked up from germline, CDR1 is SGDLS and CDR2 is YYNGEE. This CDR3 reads CASRPTGATNEKLFF. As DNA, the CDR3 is TGTGCCAGCAGACCGACAGGAGCAACTAATGAAAAACTCTTTTTT.

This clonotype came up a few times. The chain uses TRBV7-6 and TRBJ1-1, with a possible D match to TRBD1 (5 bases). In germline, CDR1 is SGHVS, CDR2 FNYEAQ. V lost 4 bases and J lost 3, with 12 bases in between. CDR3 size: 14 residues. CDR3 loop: CASSYRDGHTEAFF. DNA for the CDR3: TGTGCCAGCAGCTATCGGGACGGCCACACTGAAGCTTTCTTT.

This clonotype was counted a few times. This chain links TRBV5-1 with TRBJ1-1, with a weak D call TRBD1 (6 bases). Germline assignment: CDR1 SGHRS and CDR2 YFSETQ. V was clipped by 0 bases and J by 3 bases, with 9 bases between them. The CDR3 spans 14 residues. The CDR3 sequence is CASSLGQVDTEAFF. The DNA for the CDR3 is TGCGCCAGCAGCTTGGGACAGGTGGACACTGAAGCTTTCTTT.

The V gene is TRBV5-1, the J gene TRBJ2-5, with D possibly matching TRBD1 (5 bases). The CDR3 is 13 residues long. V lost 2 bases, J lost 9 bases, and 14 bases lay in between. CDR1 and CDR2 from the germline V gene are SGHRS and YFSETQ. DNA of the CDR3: TGCGCCAGCAGCTTTGGGGCAGGGCAGGCCCAGTACTTC. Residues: CASSFGAGQAQYF.